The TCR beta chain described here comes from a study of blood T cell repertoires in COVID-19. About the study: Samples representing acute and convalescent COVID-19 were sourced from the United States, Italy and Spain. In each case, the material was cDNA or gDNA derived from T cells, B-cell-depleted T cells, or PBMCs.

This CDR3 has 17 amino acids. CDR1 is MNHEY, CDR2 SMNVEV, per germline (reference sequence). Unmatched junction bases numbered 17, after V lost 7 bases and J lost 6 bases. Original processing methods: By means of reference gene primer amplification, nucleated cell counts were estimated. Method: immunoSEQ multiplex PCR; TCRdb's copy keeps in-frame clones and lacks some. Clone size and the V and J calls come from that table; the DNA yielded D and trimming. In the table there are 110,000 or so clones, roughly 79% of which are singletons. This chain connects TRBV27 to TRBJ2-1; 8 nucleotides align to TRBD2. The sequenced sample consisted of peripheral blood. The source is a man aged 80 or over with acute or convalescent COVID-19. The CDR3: CASKHLGGAGTSNEQFF. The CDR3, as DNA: TGTGCCAGCAAACACCTTGGGGGAGCCGGGACTAGCAATGAGCAGTTCTTC.